These T cell receptor beta chains were read from a single sample in a study of cytomegalovirus exposure and HLA in healthy donors. Method: immunoSEQ multiplex PCR; TCRdb's copy keeps in-frame clones and lacks some. This table has 110,000 or so clones, about 88% appearing once. Sequencing input: PBMCs. The receptors derive from a man between 18 and 29 years old in good health and CMV-seropositive. CDR3s include the opening cysteine and the closing phenylalanine or tryptophan. D genes are given only for firm matches. A row's size may be missing; if present it is once, few, many or a size class.

>TRBV6-5|.|TRBJ2-1|.
CASSLRYASDEQFF
TGTGCCAGCAGTTTGAGGTATGCGTCGGATGAGCAGTTCTTC
>TRBV9|.|TRBJ1-4|TRBD1
CASSFQGAANEKLFF
TGTGCCAGCAGCTTCCAGGGGGCGGCTAATGAAAAACTGTTTTTT
>TRBV19|.|TRBJ2-7|.
CASTLPGDSSSYEQYF
TGTGCCAGTACCCTCCCCGGGGATTCAAGCTCCTACGAGCAGTACTTC
>TRBV6-1|.|TRBJ2-7|TRBD2
CVGGAHSYEQYF
TGTGTCGGGGGGGCCCACTCCTACGAGCAGTACTTC
>TRBV11-2|once|TRBJ2-1|.
CASSLEGSSYNEQFF
TGTGCCAGCAGCTTAGAGGGCAGTTCCTACAATGAGCAGTTCTTC
>TRBV10-3|.|TRBJ2-5|TRBD1
CAISVGDRGQETQYF
TGTGCCATCAGTGTGGGGGACAGGGGGCAAGAGACCCAGTACTTC
>TRBV5-5|.|TRBJ2-5|.
CASSLVTGETQYF
TGTGCCAGCAGCTTAGTAACCGGAGAGACCCAGTACTTC
>TRBV4-1|once|TRBJ2-5|.
CASSPGAASQETQYF
TGCGCCAGCAGCCCAGGGGCCGCTTCCCAAGAGACCCAGTACTTC
>TRBV18|.|TRBJ2-1|.
CASSHSDFSYNEQFF
TGTGCCAGCTCACATTCCGACTTCTCCTACAATGAGCAGTTCTTC
>TRBV19|.|TRBJ1-5|.
CASSRGSQPQHF
TGTGCCAGTAGTAGAGGGTCACAGCCCCAGCATTTT
>TRBV18|once|TRBJ2-7|.
CASSPSGDEQYF
TGTGCCAGCTCACCTTCAGGTGACGAGCAGTACTTC
>TRBV21-1|few|TRBJ1-2|.
CASGVRGRRSLYGYTF
TGTGCCAGCGGGGTAAGGGGGCGAAGAAGCCTATATGGCTACACCTTC
>TRBV2|.|TRBJ2-7|TRBD1
CASSEQGASYEQYF
TGTGCCAGCAGTGAACAGGGGGCCTCCTACGAGCAGTACTTC
>TRBV5-6|.|TRBJ2-3|TRBD2
CASSLVPSGAGDTQYF
TGTGCCAGCAGCTTGGTCCCTAGCGGGGCAGGAGATACGCAGTATTTT
>TRBV11-3|once|TRBJ2-1|TRBD2
CASSQTSAYNEQFF
TGTGCCAGCAGCCAGACTAGCGCTTACAATGAGCAGTTCTTC
>TRBV19|.|TRBJ2-7|.
CASSIRGKDYEQYF
TGTGCCAGTAGTATCAGGGGCAAGGACTACGAGCAGTACTTC
>TRBV6-1|many|TRBJ1-1|.
CASTAGAGRAFF
TGTGCCAGCACGGCAGGGGCTGGTCGGGCTTTCTTT
>TRBV10-3|.|TRBJ2-5|TRBD2
CAIRRSTSGGQETQYF
TGTGCCATCCGAAGATCGACTAGCGGGGGCCAAGAGACCCAGTACTTC
>TRBV7-9|.|TRBJ2-7|.
CASNGGASYEQYF
TGTGCCAGCAACGGCGGGGCGTCCTACGAGCAGTACTTC
>TRBV9|once|TRBJ1-5|.
CASSVEFGDNQPQHF
TGTGCCAGCAGCGTAGAGTTTGGAGATAATCAGCCCCAGCATTTT
>TRBV27|.|TRBJ2-3|TRBD2
CASTSGGHDTQYF
TGTGCCAGCACTAGCGGGGGCCATGATACGCAGTATTTT
>TRBV7-9|.|TRBJ1-1|.
CASSAPEGLNTEAFF
TGTGCCAGCAGCGCGCCCGAGGGATTGAACACTGAAGCTTTCTTT
>TRBV19|.|TRBJ2-1|.
CASSSQGLVNEQFF
TGTGCCAGTAGTAGTCAGGGGCTAGTCAATGAGCAGTTCTTC
>TRBV27|few|TRBJ1-3|.
CASSFGTPGARTQNTIYF
TGTGCCAGCAGTTTTGGGACACCAGGGGCCCGAACCCAAAACACCATATATTTT
>TRBV5-1|.|TRBJ2-7|.
CASRAGPFYEQYF
TGCGCCAGCAGGGCGGGGCCTTTCTACGAGCAGTACTTC
>TRBV4-1|.|TRBJ2-1|.
CASSQDGGQPNEQFF
TGCGCCAGCAGCCAAGATGGAGGACAGCCCAATGAGCAGTTCTTC
>TRBV6-5|.|TRBJ2-2|.
CASSYSVDTGELFF
TGTGCCAGCAGTTACTCCGTAGACACCGGGGAGCTGTTTTTT
>TRBV30|.|TRBJ1-5|TRBD1
CAWSGGQGSNQPQHF
TGTGCCTGGAGTGGGGGACAGGGAAGCAATCAGCCCCAGCATTTT
>TRBV6-5|.|TRBJ2-7|.
CASGPSRAAGEQYF
TGTGCCAGCGGTCCCTCCCGGGCCGCGGGCGAGCAGTACTTC
>TRBV2|once|TRBJ1-4|.
CASTNRASNEKLFF
TGTGCCAGCACCAACAGGGCAAGTAATGAAAAACTGTTTTTT
>TRBV14|.|TRBJ2-1|.
CASSLDRSSYNEQFF
TGTGCCAGCAGCCTTGATCGGAGCTCCTACAATGAGCAGTTCTTC